The present TCR beta chain was sequenced within a study of T cell repertoires in cytomegalovirus infection. TCRdb ran MiXCR on the reads and lists one entry per CDR3 protein. Among about 700,000 distinct CDR3 sequences, about 30% were seen once, and the ten largest hold roughly 18%. This clonotype was recorded a few times. Its target is unknown. The CDR3 sequence is 14 residues long. J lost 11 bases, V lost 3 bases, and 10 bases had no gene match. Per the germline V gene, CDR1 is SNHLY and CDR2 is FYNNEI. The source of this sequence is a human donor in good health (CMV status not recorded). Some clones in this sample may be carry-over from other donors' samples. This chain links TRBV2 with TRBJ2-1, with 7 bases fitting TRBD1. The sample in question was cultured PBMCs, obtained from culture after CMV antigen stimulation. CDR3 sequence: CASSERAQGQKQFF. The CDR3 region has the DNA TGTGCCAGCAGTGAGAGGGCACAGGGACAGAAGCAGTTCTTC.